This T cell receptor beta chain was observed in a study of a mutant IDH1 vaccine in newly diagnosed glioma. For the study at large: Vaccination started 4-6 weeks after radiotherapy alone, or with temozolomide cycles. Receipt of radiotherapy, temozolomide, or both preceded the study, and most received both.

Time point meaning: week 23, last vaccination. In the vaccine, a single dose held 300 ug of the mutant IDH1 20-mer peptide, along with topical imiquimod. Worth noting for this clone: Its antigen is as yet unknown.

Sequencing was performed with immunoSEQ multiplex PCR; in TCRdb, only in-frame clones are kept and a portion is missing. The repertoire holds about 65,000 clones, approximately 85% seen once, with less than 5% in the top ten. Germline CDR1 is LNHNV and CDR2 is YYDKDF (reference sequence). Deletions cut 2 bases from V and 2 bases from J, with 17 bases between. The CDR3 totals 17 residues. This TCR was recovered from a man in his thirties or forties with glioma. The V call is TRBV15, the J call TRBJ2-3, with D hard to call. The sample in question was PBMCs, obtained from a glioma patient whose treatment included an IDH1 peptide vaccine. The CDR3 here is CATSRPPSRPFTDTQYF. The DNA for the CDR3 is TGTGCCACCAGCAGACCTCCTTCAAGACCATTCACAGATACGCAGTATTTT.